This T cell receptor (beta chain) was profiled in a study of cytomegalovirus exposure and HLA in healthy donors. Study-level results: Specificity of a few CMV-associated chains for CMV antigens was verified in vitro. The tendency of first-cohort TCR clusters to co-occur in the 120 or so validation repertoires was identified by a subsequent analysis.

This CDR3 is built from 16 residues. Trimming cost V 2 bases and J 4 bases; bases outside gene matches: 7. Germline V gene sequence: CDR1 MNHEY, CDR2 SVGAGI. Data came from immunoSEQ multiplex PCR; TCRdb stores just in-frame clones and leaves some out. The profile shows over 110,000 clones, around 87% of them singletons. Concerning this clone itself: Its antigen is undetermined.

This TCR was sampled from a man between 18 and 29 years old in good health and CMV-seropositive. The sample consisted of PBMCs. The genes are TRBV6-5 and TRBJ1-1; TRBD1 aligns across 10 bases. CDR3 protein: CASSYGTGVLSTEAFF. The CDR3, as DNA: TGTGCCAGCAGTTACGGGACAGGGGTTTTGTCCACTGAAGCTTTCTTT.